This section outlines one T cell receptor beta chain sequence together with its context. Source study methods: Reference gene primer amplification yielded estimated nucleated cell counts. Measured with immunoSEQ multiplex PCR; TCRdb has only the in-frame clones, and not every one. Clonal size and the V and J genes are those of that table, whereas D and trimming came from the DNA. The sample carries 250,000 to 350,000 clones, around 88% recorded once. This specimen comes from a study of blood T cell repertoires in COVID-19. As for the study in general: Donors in the United States, Italy and Spain gave samples during acute or convalescent COVID-19. PBMCs, B-cell-depleted T cells, or T cells provided the cDNA or gDNA that made up the material.

V was cut by 7 bases and J by 5 bases, with 17 bases left in between. The CDR3 totals 14 residues. Looked up from germline, CDR1 is LGHNA and CDR2 is YNFKEQ. This TCR derives from a woman between 50 and 59 years old with acute or convalescent COVID-19. The rearrangement uses TRBV4-2 and TRBJ2-5, with a tentative D call TRBD2 (7 bases). Input material: peripheral blood. In DNA form, the CDR3 reads TGTGCCAGCAAGGAGGCGGAGGGGGGGGAGACCCAGTACTTC. Encoded protein: CASKEAEGGETQYF.